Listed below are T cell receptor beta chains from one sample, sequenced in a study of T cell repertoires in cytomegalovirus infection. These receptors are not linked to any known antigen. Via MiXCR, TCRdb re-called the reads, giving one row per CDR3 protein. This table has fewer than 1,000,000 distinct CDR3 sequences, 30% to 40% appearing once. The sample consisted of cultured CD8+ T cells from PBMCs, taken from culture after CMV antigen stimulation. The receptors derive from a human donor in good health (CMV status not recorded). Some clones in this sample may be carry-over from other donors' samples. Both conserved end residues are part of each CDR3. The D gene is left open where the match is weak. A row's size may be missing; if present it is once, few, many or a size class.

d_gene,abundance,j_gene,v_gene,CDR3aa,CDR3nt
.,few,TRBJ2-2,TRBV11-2,CASSPGGTENTGELFF,TGTGCCAGCAGCCCAGGGGGGACGGAGAACACCGGGGAGCTGTTTTTT
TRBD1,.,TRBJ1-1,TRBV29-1,CSVVDRGNTEAFF,TGCAGCGTTGTCGACAGGGGGAACACTGAAGCTTTCTTT
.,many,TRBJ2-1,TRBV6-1,CASTPWDSSGNEQFF,TGTGCCAGCACCCCCTGGGACTCTTCAGGGAATGAGCAGTTCTTC
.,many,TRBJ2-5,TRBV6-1,CASSEGGGRLYF,TGTGCCAGCAGTGAAGGAGGCGGGCGCCTCTACTTC
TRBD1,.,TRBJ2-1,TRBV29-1,CSVGQGNEQFF,TGCAGCGTAGGACAGGGCAATGAGCAGTTCTTC
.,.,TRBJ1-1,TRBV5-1,CASSLKANTEAFF,TGCGCCAGCAGCTTGAAAGCGAACACTGAAGCTTTCTTT
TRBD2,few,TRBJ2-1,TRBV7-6,CASSLAGEGNEQFF,TGTGCCAGCAGCTTAGCAGGGGAGGGAAATGAGCAGTTCTTC
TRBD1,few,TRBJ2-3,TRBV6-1,CASSDPGTGGGTDTQYF,TGTGCCAGCAGTGACCCCGGGACAGGGGGCGGCACAGATACGCAGTATTTT
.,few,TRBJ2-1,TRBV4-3,CASSLRFRTDNEQFF,TGCGCCAGCAGCCTAAGATTCCGGACGGACAATGAGCAGTTCTTC
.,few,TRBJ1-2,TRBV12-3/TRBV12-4,CASSGMGAYGYTF,TGTGCCAGCAGTGGGATGGGGGCATATGGCTACACCTTC
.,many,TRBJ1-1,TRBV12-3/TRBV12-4,CASSLTDLGGTEAFF,TGTGCCAGCAGTTTAACTGATTTGGGCGGGACTGAAGCTTTCTTT
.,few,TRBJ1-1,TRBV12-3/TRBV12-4,CASSPRQLTEAFF,TGTGCCAGCAGTCCACGACAGCTTACTGAAGCTTTCTTT
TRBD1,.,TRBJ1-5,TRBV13,CASSFSDRGLVNQPQHF,TGTGCCAGCAGCTTTTCCGACAGGGGGCTTGTCAATCAGCCCCAGCATTTT
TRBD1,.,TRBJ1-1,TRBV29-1,CSANDRGTNTEAFF,TGCAGCGCGAACGACAGGGGGACGAACACTGAAGCTTTCTTT
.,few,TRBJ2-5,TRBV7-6,CASRQDEGSEGTQYF,TGTGCCAGCAGACAAGATGAGGGGAGCGAGGGGACCCAGTACTTC
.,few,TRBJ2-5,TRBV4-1,CASSHLPGSPIQETQYF,TGCGCCAGCAGCCACCTGCCGGGCTCCCCTATTCAAGAGACCCAGTACTTC